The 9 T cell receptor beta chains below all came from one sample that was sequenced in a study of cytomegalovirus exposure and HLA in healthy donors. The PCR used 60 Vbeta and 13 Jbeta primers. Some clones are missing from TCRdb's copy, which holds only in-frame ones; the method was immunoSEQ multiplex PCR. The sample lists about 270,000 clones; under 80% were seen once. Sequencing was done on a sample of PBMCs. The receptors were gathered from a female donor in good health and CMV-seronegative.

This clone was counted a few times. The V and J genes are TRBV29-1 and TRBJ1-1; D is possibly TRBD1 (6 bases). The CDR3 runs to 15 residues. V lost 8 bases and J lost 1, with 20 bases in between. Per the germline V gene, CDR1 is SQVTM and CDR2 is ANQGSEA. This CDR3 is CSSRGQGYSNTEAFF. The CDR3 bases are TGCAGCTCCCGAGGGCAGGGGTACTCGAACACTGAAGCTTTCTTT.

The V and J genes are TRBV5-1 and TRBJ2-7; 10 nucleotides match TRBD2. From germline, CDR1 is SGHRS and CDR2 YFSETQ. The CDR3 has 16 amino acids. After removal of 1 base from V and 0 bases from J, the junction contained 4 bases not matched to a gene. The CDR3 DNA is TGCGCCAGCAGCTTGCTGTCTAGCGGGGGCTCCTACGAGCAGTACTTC. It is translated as CASSLLSSGGSYEQYF. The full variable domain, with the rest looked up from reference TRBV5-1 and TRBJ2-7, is KAGVTQTPRYLIKTRGQQVTLSCSPISGHRSVSWYQQTPGQGLQFLFEYFSETQRNKGNFPGRFSGRQFSNSRSEMNVSTLELGDSALYLCASSLLSSGGSYEQYFGPGTRLTVT.

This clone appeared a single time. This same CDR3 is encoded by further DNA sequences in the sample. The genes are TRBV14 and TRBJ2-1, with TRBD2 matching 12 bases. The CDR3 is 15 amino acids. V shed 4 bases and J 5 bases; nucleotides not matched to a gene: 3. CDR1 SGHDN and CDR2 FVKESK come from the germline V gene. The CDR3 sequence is CASSRLAGVHNEQFF. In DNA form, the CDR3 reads TGTGCCAGCAGCCGACTAGCGGGAGTGCACAATGAGCAGTTCTTC.

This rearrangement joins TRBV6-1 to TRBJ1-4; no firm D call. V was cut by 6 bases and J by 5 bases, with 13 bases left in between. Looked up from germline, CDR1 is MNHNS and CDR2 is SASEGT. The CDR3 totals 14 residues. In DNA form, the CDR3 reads TGTGCCAGCAGCCCCGGTCGAAGAAATGAAAAACTGTTTTTT. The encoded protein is CASSPGRRNEKLFF.

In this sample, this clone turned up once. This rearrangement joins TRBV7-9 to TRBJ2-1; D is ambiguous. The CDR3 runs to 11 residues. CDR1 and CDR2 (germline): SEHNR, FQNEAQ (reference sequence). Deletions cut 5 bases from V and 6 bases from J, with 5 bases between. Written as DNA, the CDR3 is TGTGCCAGCAGCGTCTCCAATGAGCAGTTCTTC. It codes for CASSVSNEQFF.

CDR3 sequence reads: CASSPEGDYGYTF. The CDR3 nucleotides are TGCGCCAGCAGCCCAGAGGGAGACTATGGCTACACCTTC. The chain couples TRBV5-1 to TRBJ1-2; D remains unclear. CDR1 and CDR2 from the germline V gene are SGHRS and YFSETQ. This CDR3 is 13 amino acids long. V gave up 4 bases and J gave up 3 bases, with 10 bases separating them.

The CDR3 here is CASSDLAGGYYEQYF. As DNA, the CDR3 is TGCGCCAGCAGTGATTTAGCGGGAGGATATTACGAGCAGTACTTC. V usage is TRBV10-1 and J usage is TRBJ2-7, with 10 bases matching TRBD2. The CDR3 is 15 residues long. V was pared by 3 bases and J by 4 bases, with 6 bases of the junction left unmatched. Germline V gives CDR1 WNHNN, CDR2 SYGVQD (reference sequence).

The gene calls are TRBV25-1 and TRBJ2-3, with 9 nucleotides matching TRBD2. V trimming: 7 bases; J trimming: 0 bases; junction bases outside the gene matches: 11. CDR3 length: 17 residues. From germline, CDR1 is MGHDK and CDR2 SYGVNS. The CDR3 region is CASTKAGTSGSTDTQYF. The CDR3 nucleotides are TGTGCCAGCACCAAAGCCGGTACTAGCGGGAGCACAGATACGCAGTATTTT.

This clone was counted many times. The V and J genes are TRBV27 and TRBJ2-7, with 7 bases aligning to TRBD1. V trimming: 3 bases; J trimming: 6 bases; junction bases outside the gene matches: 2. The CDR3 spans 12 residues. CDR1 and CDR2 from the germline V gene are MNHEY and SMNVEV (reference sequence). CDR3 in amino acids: CASSFTGVEQYF. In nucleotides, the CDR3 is TGTGCCAGCAGTTTTACAGGGGTCGAGCAGTACTTC.